Below, 32 T cell receptor beta chains from the same sample are listed, as sequenced in a study of T cell responses to AZD1222 COVID-19 vaccine. Using immunoSEQ multiplex PCR, the repertoire was profiled, and TCRdb retains in-frame clones only, with some absent. The data hold 120,000 or so clones, with 75% to 90% observed a single time. The sample consisted of peripheral blood, taken 28 days after the second AZD1222 dose. These receptors all stem from an adult who received the AZD1222 COVID-19 vaccine.

This clone was detected only once. The chain joins TRBV3-1 (or the pseudogene TRBV3-2) to TRBJ2-3, with 9 bases identical to TRBD1. The trim removed 3 bases at V and 4 bases at J, leaving 5 bases unmatched. The germline gives CDR1 LGHDT, CDR2 YNNKEL (reference sequence). The CDR3 totals 15 residues. The CDR3 nucleotides are TGTGCCAGCAGCCAGGGGACAGGGATCCCAGATACGCAGTATTTT. Translating gives CASSQGTGIPDTQYF.

This clone was counted once. The J gene is TRBJ1-1, the V gene TRBV7-6; 7 bases line up with TRBD1. The CDR3 loop spans 15 amino acids. CDR1 is SGHVS, CDR2 FNYEAQ, per germline. V shed 5 bases and J 1 base; nucleotides not matched to a gene: 7. The CDR3 spells CASSPQTGKNTEAFF. The CDR3 DNA is TGTGCCAGCAGCCCTCAGACAGGGAAGAACACTGAAGCTTTCTTT.

The rearrangement joins TRBV5-6 to TRBJ2-3; TRBD1 might be the D (5 bases). Germline-derived CDR1 and CDR2 are SGHDT and YYEEEE. The CDR3 sequence is 14 residues long. Trimming stripped 6 bases from V and 3 bases from J, with 14 bases between. The CDR3 loop reads CASIRGRLTDTQYF. The CDR3, as DNA: TGTGCCAGCATAAGGGGCAGGCTGACAGATACGCAGTATTTT.

The rearrangement uses TRBV11-3 and TRBJ1-1, with unresolved D. The CDR3 covers 12 residues. Germline V gene lookup returns CDR1 SGHNT and CDR2 YENEEA. Trimming pared 3 bases from V and 2 bases from J, leaving 4 bases between. CDR3 loop: CASSFGNTEAFF. The DNA for the CDR3 is TGTGCCAGCAGCTTCGGAAACACTGAAGCTTTCTTT.

This clone was observed once. The chain employs TRBV18 and TRBJ2-5; 9 bases fit TRBD1. Unmatched junction bases numbered 10, after V lost 8 bases and J lost 3 bases. The germline V gene has CDR1 KGHSH and CDR2 LQKENI. The CDR3 has 15 amino acids. The DNA for the CDR3 is TGTGCCAGCCACCCACGGACAGGGGCGAAAGAGACCCAGTACTTC. Translation gives CASHPRTGAKETQYF.

DNA of the CDR3: TGTGCCAGCAGCTTCGGACTAAACGCAGATACGCAGTATTTT. Its translation is CASSFGLNADTQYF. The chain recombines TRBV5-4 with TRBJ2-3, with D tentatively TRBD2 (6 bases). This CDR3 comprises 14 residues. V was trimmed by 2 bases and J by 4 bases, leaving 11 bases between them. The germline V gene encodes CDR1 SGHNT and CDR2 YYREEE (reference sequence).

The chain recombines TRBV6-4 with TRBJ1-2; TRBD1 matches 9 bases. CDR1 is MRHNA, CDR2 SNTAGT, per germline. The V segment lost 0 bases and the J segment 8 bases; nucleotides outside the gene matches: 1. The CDR3 is made up of 13 amino acids. The CDR3 reads CASSDSTGGGYTF. In DNA form, the CDR3 reads TGTGCCAGCAGTGACTCAACAGGGGGCGGCTACACCTTC.

The chain uses TRBV11-2 and TRBJ2-7; D is tentatively TRBD1 or TRBD2 (6 bases each). V was trimmed by 6 bases and J by 2 bases, leaving 17 bases between them. CDR1 and CDR2 from the germline V gene are SGHAT and FQNNGV. The CDR3 runs 15 residues. The CDR3, as DNA: TGTGCCAGCAGGGTGGGGGCGGAGGGGACCTACGAGCAGTACTTC. This gives the protein CASRVGAEGTYEQYF.

The chain carries TRBV28 and TRBJ1-4; 7 bases line up with TRBD1. Germline CDR1 is MDHEN and CDR2 is SYDVKM. V lost 4 bases to trimming and J lost 7 bases; unmatched junction nucleotides: 9. This CDR3 has 15 amino acids. Written as DNA, the CDR3 is TGTGCCAGCAGTTCATTGACAGGGCAGCGTGAAAAACTGTTTTTT. The encoded protein is CASSSLTGQREKLFF.

V usage is TRBV10-1 and J usage is TRBJ1-2; 7 bases are a match to TRBD1. V trimming: 0 bases; J trimming: 8 bases; junction bases outside the gene matches: 3. The CDR3 loop spans 13 amino acids. Germline V gene sequence: CDR1 WNHNN, CDR2 SYGVQD (reference sequence). The DNA of the CDR3 is TGCGCCAGCAGTGAGTCAAGGACAGGCGGCTACACCTTC. Its protein product is CASSESRTGGYTF.

The chain uses TRBV30 and TRBJ1-5, with D unresolved. V was trimmed by 4 bases and J by 0 bases, leaving 13 bases between them. The V gene's germline CDR1 is GTSNPN and CDR2 SVGIG (reference sequence). The CDR3 sequence is 15 residues long. CDR3 bases: TGTGCCTGGACCGCAGGATCCTATAGCAATCAGCCCCAGCATTTT. This gives the protein CAWTAGSYSNQPQHF.

The chain couples TRBV18 to TRBJ1-4; D may be TRBD1 (6 bases). Germline CDR1 is KGHSH and CDR2 is LQKENI. This CDR3 is built from 14 residues. The germline V and J ends were trimmed by 3 bases and 8 bases, with 13 bases remaining between them. The CDR3 DNA reads as TGTGCCAGCTCACCGTATGGGGGCAAAGAAAAACTGTTTTTT. Protein: CASSPYGGKEKLFF.

This clone was counted once. The J gene is TRBJ2-3, the V gene TRBV5-1; unclear D gene. Germline V gene sequence: CDR1 SGHRS, CDR2 YFSETQ. The V gene lost 3 bases and the J gene lost 6 bases, with 8 bases spanning the gap. The CDR3 is 12 amino acids. The CDR3 DNA sequence: TGCGCCAGCAGCTCCCGGCCCGATACGCAGTATTTT. This codes for CASSSRPDTQYF.

The chain recombines TRBV11-2 with TRBJ1-2, with 10 bases matching TRBD1. V trimming: 4 bases; J trimming: 5 bases; junction bases outside the gene matches: 1. CDR3 length: 13 amino acids. Per the germline V gene, CDR1 is SGHAT and CDR2 is FQNNGV. CDR3: CASSSGQGYGYTF. The CDR3 DNA sequence: TGTGCCAGCAGCTCGGGACAGGGGTATGGCTACACCTTC. The full variable domain, with the rest looked up from reference TRBV11-2 and TRBJ1-2, is EAGVAQSPRYKIIEKRQSVAFWCNPISGHATLYWYQQILGQGPKLLIQFQNNGVVDDSQLPKDRFSAERLKGVDSTLKIQPAKLEDSAVYLCASSSGQGYGYTFGSGTRLTVV.

CDR3 region: CASSKPDTEAFF. The CDR3 coding sequence is TGTGCCAGTAGTAAGCCCGACACTGAAGCTTTCTTT. The rearrangement links TRBV5-4 to TRBJ1-1, with D unresolved. There are 12 residues in the CDR3. Germline-derived CDR1 and CDR2 are SGHNT and YYREEE (reference sequence). V lost 8 bases and J lost 3, with 11 bases in between.

This clone was counted a few times. The chain recombines TRBV13 with TRBJ1-1; TRBD1 is a possible D gene (6 bases). Looked up from germline, CDR1 is PRHDT and CDR2 is FYEKMQ (reference sequence). V dropped 0 bases and J dropped 4 bases, with 9 bases sitting between them. The CDR3 runs 14 residues. CDR3 region: CASSLGRGATEAFF. The DNA for the CDR3 is TGTGCCAGCAGCTTAGGCAGGGGTGCCACTGAAGCTTTCTTT.

The chain couples TRBV28 to TRBJ1-1; TRBD1 is a possible D gene (6 bases). Germline CDR1 MDHEN, CDR2 SYDVKM. Trimming took off 4 bases at V and 5 bases at J, with 17 bases between the two ends. The CDR3 has 15 amino acids. CDR3 region: CASSYGGGSVTEAFF. The CDR3 DNA reads as TGTGCCAGCAGTTACGGAGGGGGATCGGTTACTGAAGCTTTCTTT.

The genes are TRBV6-1 and TRBJ2-1; TRBD1 agrees at 8 bases. V trimming: 5 bases; J trimming: 10 bases; junction bases outside the gene matches: 4. The CDR3 spans 12 residues. From germline, CDR1 is MNHNS and CDR2 SASEGT. The CDR3 loop is CASSHTGGEQFF. Here the CDR3 DNA reads TGTGCCAGCAGTCATACAGGGGGGGAGCAGTTCTTC.

In its sample, this clone was seen once. This chain uses TRBV11-3 with TRBJ1-1; no clear D gene. The CDR3 is 13 amino acids. V was clipped by 0 bases and J by 5 bases, with 7 bases between them. The germline V gene has CDR1 SGHNT and CDR2 YENEEA. The CDR3 here is CASSLEGATEAFF. Written as DNA, the CDR3 is TGTGCCAGCAGCTTAGAGGGCGCGACTGAAGCTTTCTTT.

This clone is medium-sized (0.01 to 0.1%). J is TRBJ2-1 and V is TRBV9; D ambiguous. The germline V gene encodes CDR1 SGDLS and CDR2 YYNGEE. V was trimmed by 0 bases and J by 3 bases, leaving 10 bases between them. The CDR3 is 15 amino acids. The CDR3, as DNA: TGTGCCAGCAGCGTAGGGCGATTACACTACAATGAGCAGTTCTTC. It encodes CASSVGRLHYNEQFF. Based on the CDR3 plus reference TRBV9 and TRBJ2-1, the full variable domain is DSGVTQTPKHLITATGQRVTLRCSPRSGDLSVYWYQQSLDQGLQFLIQYYNGEERAKGNILERFSAQQFPDLHSELNLSSLELGDSALYFCASSVGRLHYNEQFFGPGTRLTVL.

In its sample, this clone was seen once. The chain recombines TRBV10-3 with TRBJ2-3; TRBD1 might be the D (8 bases). The V gene's germline CDR1 is ENHRY and CDR2 SYGVKD. The ends were cut back, 4 bases at V and 4 bases at J, with 12 bases in the middle. The CDR3 totals 14 residues. The CDR3 reads CAISGTGRADTQYF. The CDR3 coding sequence is TGTGCCATCAGTGGGACAGGGAGGGCAGATACGCAGTATTTT.

The chain couples TRBV7-9 to TRBJ2-2; 7 positions agree with TRBD1. In germline, CDR1 is SEHNR, CDR2 FQNEAQ (reference sequence). The trim removed 4 bases at V and 1 base at J, leaving 9 bases unmatched. The CDR3 contains 17 residues. CDR3 sequence: CASSSSRGRLNTGELFF. In DNA form, the CDR3 reads TGTGCCAGCAGCTCTTCGAGGGGGCGGTTGAACACCGGGGAGCTGTTTTTT.

The chain recombines TRBV29-1 with TRBJ2-7, with 10 bases that match TRBD1. Germline lookup yields CDR1 SQVTM and CDR2 ANQGSEA. The J segment lost 1 base and the V segment lost 7 bases, leaving 7 bases of the junction unmatched. This CDR3 comprises 14 residues. The CDR3 DNA sequence: TGCAGCGGACTTGACAGGGGGCCATCCTACGAGCAGTACTTC. It is translated as CSGLDRGPSYEQYF.

In this sample, this clone turned up a few times. The gene calls are TRBV6-5 and TRBJ1-5; D uncertain. The CDR3 is 13 residues long. Germline V lookup: CDR1 MNHEY, CDR2 SVGAGI. V lost 8 bases, J lost 0 bases, and 8 bases lay in between. CDR3 protein: CASRLFSNQPQHF. The CDR3 DNA sequence: TGTGCCAGCCGGTTGTTTAGCAATCAGCCCCAGCATTTT.

This chain connects TRBV7-9 to TRBJ2-3, with TRBD2 matching 12 bases. The CDR3 has 18 residues. The J segment lost 0 bases and the V segment lost 5 bases, leaving 9 bases of the junction unmatched. CDR1 SEHNR and CDR2 FQNEAQ come from the germline V gene (reference sequence). CDR3 DNA sequence: TGTGCCAGCAGCAGACTAGCGGGGGCCCACTTTAGCACAGATACGCAGTATTTT. It codes for CASSRLAGAHFSTDTQYF.

The chain carries TRBV6-1 and TRBJ2-7, with D hard to call. From germline, CDR1 is MNHNS and CDR2 SASEGT. With 3 bases removed from V and 10 bases from J, the gap between germline ends came to 10 bases. The length of the CDR3 is 11 residues. The CDR3 DNA follows: TGTGCCAGCAGTGAGAAGACCCGACAGTACTTC. It yields the protein CASSEKTRQYF.

This chain uses TRBV2 with TRBJ2-7; D is unresolved. The germline gives CDR1 SNHLY, CDR2 FYNNEI. V was trimmed by 5 bases and J by 2 bases, leaving 13 bases between them. This CDR3 has 14 amino acids. The CDR3 is CASSPSGVTYEQYF. In DNA, the CDR3 is TGTGCCAGCAGTCCATCAGGTGTCACCTACGAGCAGTACTTC.

The rearrangement joins TRBV7-3 to TRBJ1-6; D possibly corresponds to TRBD1 (6 bases). CDR3 length: 16 amino acids. Germline V gene sequence: CDR1 SGHTA, CDR2 FQGTGA. Deletions cut 1 base from V and 7 bases from J, with 14 bases between. CDR3 DNA: TGTGCCAGCAGCTTAAATCCACAGGGAGGGAATTCACCCCTCCACTTT. Encoded protein: CASSLNPQGGNSPLHF.

The chain uses TRBV5-1 and TRBJ1-5, with 9 positions matching TRBD1. J lost 3 bases, V lost 8 bases, and 6 bases had no gene match. This CDR3 spans 14 amino acids. From germline, CDR1 is SGHRS and CDR2 YFSETQ. This CDR3 is CASPGTGFNQPQHF. The CDR3 bases are TGCGCCAGTCCTGGGACAGGGTTCAATCAGCCCCAGCATTTT.

The chain carries TRBV29-1 and TRBJ2-1, with TRBD2 matching over 11 bases. Germline loops: CDR1 SQVTM, CDR2 ANQGSEA. CDR3 length equals 16 residues. The V segment lost 6 bases and the J segment 4 bases; nucleotides outside the gene matches: 11. This CDR3 is CSVPGEGLAAYNEQFF. The CDR3 nucleotides read TGCAGCGTCCCTGGGGAGGGACTAGCGGCTTACAATGAGCAGTTCTTC.

This chain connects TRBV24-1 to TRBJ2-1; 7 bases agree with TRBD1. The CDR3 is made up of 13 amino acids. Germline V gives CDR1 KGHDR, CDR2 SFDVKD. V shed 7 bases, J shed 2 bases, and the junction held 1 base outside the gene matches. The CDR3 nucleotides are TGTGCCACCAGACAGGGGCCCTACAATGAGCAGTTCTTC. Translating gives CATRQGPYNEQFF.

The chain recombines TRBV7-2 with TRBJ2-5, with D hard to call. V gave up 1 base and J gave up 5 bases, with 14 bases separating them. CDR1 is SGHTA and CDR2 is FQGNSA in the germline V gene. This CDR3 region has 15 residues. The CDR3 loop reads CASSLELGPRETQYF. DNA of the CDR3: TGTGCCAGCAGCTTAGAGTTGGGCCCAAGGGAGACCCAGTACTTC.